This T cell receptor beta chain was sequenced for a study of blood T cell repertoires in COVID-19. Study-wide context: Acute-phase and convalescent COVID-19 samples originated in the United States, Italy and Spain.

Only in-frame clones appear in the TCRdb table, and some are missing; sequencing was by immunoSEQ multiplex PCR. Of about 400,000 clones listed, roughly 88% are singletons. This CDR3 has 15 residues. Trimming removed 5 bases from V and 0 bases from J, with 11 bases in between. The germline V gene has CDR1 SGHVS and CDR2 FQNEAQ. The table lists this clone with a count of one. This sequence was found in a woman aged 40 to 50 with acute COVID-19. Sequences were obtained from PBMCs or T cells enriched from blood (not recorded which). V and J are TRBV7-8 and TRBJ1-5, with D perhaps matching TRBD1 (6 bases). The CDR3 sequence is CASSINRDSNQPQHF. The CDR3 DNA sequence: TGTGCCAGCAGCATTAACAGGGATAGCAATCAGCCCCAGCATTTT.